This TCR beta chain was recovered during a study of blood T cell repertoires in COVID-19. As for the study in general: Acute and convalescent COVID-19 samples came from the United States, Italy and Spain. In each case, the material was cDNA or gDNA derived from T cells, B-cell-depleted T cells, or PBMCs.

Per the authors' pipeline: Researchers report that nucleated cell counts were estimated from reference gene primer amplification. Sequencing was performed with immunoSEQ multiplex PCR; in TCRdb, only in-frame clones are kept and a portion is missing. V and J calls and clone size are those listed in that table; D and trimming were worked out from the DNA. The sample shows approximately 130,000 clones, more than 75% of them seen only once. Between the trimmed V and J ends, which lost 2 bases and 4 bases, there was a span of 14 bases. Germline-derived CDR1 and CDR2 are LGHDT and YNNKEL (reference sequence). This CDR3 has 15 residues.

The sequenced sample consisted of peripheral blood. The rearrangement joins TRBV3-1 (or the pseudogene TRBV3-2) to TRBJ1-1; perhaps TRBD1 as D (5 bases). The origin of this receptor is a man aged 45-65 years with active COVID-19. CDR3 bases: TGTGCCAGCAGCCAACATGGTCAGGGTGGCACTGAAGCTTTCTTT. Protein product: CASSQHGQGGTEAFF.